This TCR beta chain was identified during a study of blood T cells in healthy people across ages. Trimming left V 4 bases short and J 6 bases short, with 9 bases between. Germline V gene lookup returns CDR1 DFQATT and CDR2 SNEGSKA (reference sequence). This CDR3 is 12 amino acids long. The authors ran a second PCR of about 7 to 12 cycles using a sample-barcoded 5' primer and a J-beta primer mix. TCRdb called the 5' RACE reads again in MiXCR, with one record for every CDR3 protein. The sample contains roughly 680,000 distinct CDR3 sequences, about 50% of which appear only once. Sequenced material: blood. The origin of this receptor is a woman aged 80 or older in good health. The rearrangement links TRBV20-1 to TRBJ2-2, with a possible D match to TRBD2 (6 bases). The CDR3 DNA follows: TGCAGTGCTAACCGGGGGTCCGGGGAGCTGTTTTTT. Amino acids: CSANRGSGELFF.